This entry concerns a single T cell receptor beta chain. Germline loops: CDR1 MNHEY, CDR2 SMNVEV (reference sequence). The V and J ends lost 7 bases and 2 bases respectively, with 16 bases between them. CDR3 length equals 15 residues. The data derive from a study of blood T cell repertoires in COVID-19. Study in general: Both acute and convalescent COVID-19 samples were obtained from the United States, Italy and Spain. The cDNA or gDNA used as material had been derived from T cells, B-cell-depleted T cells, or PBMCs.

As processed by the authors: Cell counts per sample came from amplifying reference gene primers. Sequenced by immunoSEQ multiplex PCR; TCRdb stores in-frame clones only, minus some. The V and J calls and clone size come from that table; D and trimming were worked out from the DNA. The sample records under 85,000 clones, more than 75% being singletons. The V and J genes are TRBV27 and TRBJ2-3; D may be TRBD2 (5 bases). The origin of this receptor is a human donor in a cohort sampled during active COVID-19. The material sequenced was peripheral blood. The CDR3 DNA is TGTGCCAGCACCCCGGGAAGGGTATACACAGATACGCAGTATTTT. This codes for CASTPGRVYTDTQYF.